These T cell receptor beta chains were read from a single sample in a study of T cell changes during pregnancy in multiple sclerosis. Clones were sequenced by immunoSEQ multiplex PCR, and TCRdb holds only the in-frame ones, with some missing. The sample comprises 85,000 to 110,000 clones, 92% of which are singletons, and about 0.9% rests with the top ten. The input for sequencing was peripheral blood, taken after pregnancy. Receptor source: a female donor with multiple sclerosis, enrolled in a pregnancy study. The CDR3 runs from the conserved cysteine through the conserved F or W. Fields, in order: CDR3 DNA, CDR3 protein, D gene, clone size, J gene, V gene, CDR3 length. D genes are given only for firm matches. Rows give clone size only sometimes, using once, few, many, or a class for an expanded clone.

TGTGCCAGCAGCCCGTATTACCGTAGTTCGTACACAGATACGCAGTATTTT	CASSPYYRSSYTDTQYF	NA	NA	TRBJ2-3	TRBV14	17
TGCGCCAGCAGCGCCGCGCCAGGGTGGAATGAGCAGTTCTTC	CASSAAPGWNEQFF	NA	NA	TRBJ2-1	TRBV5-1	14
TGTGCCAGCAGTTTCGGAGGGAGGGACAATGAGCAGTTCTTC	CASSFGGRDNEQFF	TRBD2	NA	TRBJ2-1	TRBV27	14
TGTGCCAGCAGAGAAAGCTCCGTTGGCGGGGAGCTGTTTTTT	CASRESSVGGELFF	NA	NA	TRBJ2-2	TRBV9	14
TGTGCCAGCGGGGGGGGAGGGCCACACACAGATACGCAGTATTTT	CASGGGGPHTDTQYF	TRBD2	NA	TRBJ2-3	TRBV7-2	15
TGTGCCAGCAGCTTATCCGGGTTAACCAGGGACTACGAGCAGTACTTC	CASSLSGLTRDYEQYF	NA	NA	TRBJ2-7	TRBV7-6	16
TGTGCCAGCAGTTTAGACAGGGCTAGCAATCAGCCCCAGCATTTT	CASSLDRASNQPQHF	TRBD1	NA	TRBJ1-5	TRBV27	15
TGTGCCATCAGTGAGTCAATCTCAGGGAATACTCAGCCCCAGCATTTT	CAISESISGNTQPQHF	NA	NA	TRBJ1-5	TRBV10-3	16
TGTGCCAGCTCACCACTCCAGGGGGAAACTGAAGCTTTCTTT	CASSPLQGETEAFF	TRBD1	NA	TRBJ1-1	TRBV18	14
TGCGCCAGCAGCCCCGGTGGGCTAGCGGGGGGGAATGAGCAGTTCTTC	CASSPGGLAGGNEQFF	TRBD2	NA	TRBJ2-1	TRBV5-1	16
TGTGCCAGCAGCGGACAGGTTTACGAGAACACCATATATTTT	CASSGQVYENTIYF	NA	NA	TRBJ1-3	TRBV9	14
TGCAGCGTGAGGACTAGCGGAGCCCCTCAAGAGACCCAGTACTTC	CSVRTSGAPQETQYF	TRBD2	NA	TRBJ2-5	TRBV29-1	15
TGTGCCAGCATAACAGGGAGGGACTATGGCTACACCTTC	CASITGRDYGYTF	NA	NA	TRBJ1-2	TRBV28	13
TGTGCCTGGAGTGCAGGGGCGTGGAGCACTGAAGCTTTCTTT	CAWSAGAWSTEAFF	NA	few	TRBJ1-1	TRBV30	14
TGTGCCAGCACCATCACGGAGGGGAGTACTGAAGCTTTCTTT	CASTITEGSTEAFF	NA	NA	TRBJ1-1	TRBV13	14
TGTGCCAGCAGCCCCGGACTTACTAACTATGGCTACACCTTC	CASSPGLTNYGYTF	NA	NA	TRBJ1-2	TRBV11-2	14
TGTGCCAGCAGACTCAGAGGACTAGCGGGAGTGTGGTCGAGCTACGAGCAGTACTTC	CASRLRGLAGVWSSYEQYF	TRBD2	NA	TRBJ2-7	TRBV28	19
TGTGCCAGTAGTATTTACAGGGGGACTTTAGAAGCTTTCTTT	CASSIYRGTLEAFF	TRBD1	NA	TRBJ1-1	TRBV19	14
TGTGCCAGCAGCGTAGACACTCTCGGCGGAGAGACCCAGTACTTC	CASSVDTLGGETQYF	NA	NA	TRBJ2-5	TRBV9	15
TGTGCCAGCAGCCAAGATTCGTCGGGAAAACTGTTTTTT	CASSQDSSGKLFF	NA	NA	TRBJ1-4	TRBV14	13
TGCGCCAGCAGCTGGACTAGCGACGAGACCCAGTACTTC	CASSWTSDETQYF	TRBD2	NA	TRBJ2-5	TRBV5-1	13
TGTGCCAGCTCCGCCGGGACAGGAGCCTACGAGCAGTACTTC	CASSAGTGAYEQYF	TRBD1	NA	TRBJ2-7	TRBV18	14
TGTGCCAGCACCCACAGGGCGAGGAACACTGAAGCTTTCTTT	CASTHRARNTEAFF	NA	NA	TRBJ1-1	TRBV6-5	14
TGTGCCAGCAGCGTACAGGGGGATTTCTCCTACGAGCAGTACTTC	CASSVQGDFSYEQYF	TRBD1	NA	TRBJ2-7	TRBV9	15
TGCGCCAGCAGCCAATTACAGGGGTTGGCCGAGCAGTACTTC	CASSQLQGLAEQYF	TRBD1	NA	TRBJ2-7	TRBV4-1	14
TGCGCCAGCAGCTTGGGTCTAGGACAGAAATATGGCTACACCTTC	CASSLGLGQKYGYTF	NA	NA	TRBJ1-2	TRBV5-1	15
TGTGCCAGCAGTATTAGCGGGACCTCCTACGAGCAGTACTTC	CASSISGTSYEQYF	TRBD2	NA	TRBJ2-7	TRBV9	14
TGTGCCAGCAGCTCCTACGGACGGGGGGAGACCCAGTACTTC	CASSSYGRGETQYF	NA	NA	TRBJ2-5	TRBV13	14
TGTGCCAGCAGCAAACAGGGGCAGAACACTGAAGCTTTCTTT	CASSKQGQNTEAFF	TRBD1	NA	TRBJ1-1	TRBV9	14
TGTGCCAGCCATGGTTTATCGCGGGTCAGAAGAGGCTACACCTTC	CASHGLSRVRRGYTF	NA	NA	TRBJ1-2	TRBV28	15
TGCAGCGTTGGGGGGGGCTCGGAGACCCAGTACTTC	CSVGGGSETQYF	NA	NA	TRBJ2-5	TRBV29-1	12
TGTGCCAGCCGGGGGGGGGCGATTAGCACAGATACGCAGTATTTT	CASRGGAISTDTQYF	TRBD2	NA	TRBJ2-3	TRBV11-2	15
TGTGCCAGCTCACCCCGGACAGGGGAGTTTGAAAAACTGTTTTTT	CASSPRTGEFEKLFF	TRBD1	NA	TRBJ1-4	TRBV18	15
TGTGCCAGCAGCTCGGGGGTAAGCGGGGAGCAGTTCTTC	CASSSGVSGEQFF	NA	NA	TRBJ2-1	TRBV7-2	13
TGTGCCAGCAGCCCAATGCTGGACAGGGGCGGCAATCAGCCCCAGCATTTT	CASSPMLDRGGNQPQHF	TRBD1	NA	TRBJ1-5	TRBV7-9	17
TGTGCCAGCAGCTTAAGACTAGCGGGGATTTACAATGAGCAGTTCTTC	CASSLRLAGIYNEQFF	TRBD2	NA	TRBJ2-1	TRBV11-2	16
TGTGCCAGCAGTTTACAGGGGGCGAACAATGAGCAGTTCTTC	CASSLQGANNEQFF	TRBD1	NA	TRBJ2-1	TRBV27	14
TGTGCCAGCAGTTTCACTGCTAGCGTGCGAGAGACCCAGTACTTC	CASSFTASVRETQYF	NA	NA	TRBJ2-5	TRBV28	15
TGTGCCAGCAGTCCCACGCCCGGTCAGCCCCAGCATTTT	CASSPTPGQPQHF	NA	NA	TRBJ1-5	TRBV6-5	13
TGCAGCGTCCTATCAGATACGCAGTATTTT	CSVLSDTQYF	NA	NA	TRBJ2-3	TRBV29-1	10
TGTGCCAGCAAGGCGGGGGCCCGGGAGACCCAGTACTTC	CASKAGARETQYF	NA	NA	TRBJ2-5	TRBV27	13
TGCGCCAGCAGCGGAGGTATGAACACTGAAGCTTTCTTT	CASSGGMNTEAFF	NA	once	TRBJ1-1	TRBV5-1	13
TGTGCCAGCAGCTTAGCAACTAGCGGGGGGGAGACCCAGTACTTC	CASSLATSGGETQYF	TRBD2	NA	TRBJ2-5	TRBV7-2	15
TGTGCCAGCAGTTTGGCCAGGGGAGGGAATCAGCCCCAGCATTTT	CASSLARGGNQPQHF	NA	NA	TRBJ1-5	TRBV27	15
TGTGCCAGCAGTTCCCCGAACAGGCGGCTCGAGCAGTACTTC	CASSSPNRRLEQYF	NA	NA	TRBJ2-7	TRBV28	14
TGTGCCAGTAGTATCGGGCCGGGAGGTTATAGCAATCAGCCCCAGCATTTT	CASSIGPGGYSNQPQHF	NA	NA	TRBJ1-5	TRBV19	17
TGTGCAAGTCGCTCTGGAGGGGGCCTGATAAGCTATGGCTACACCTTC	CASRSGGGLISYGYTF	NA	NA	TRBJ1-2	TRBV12-2	16
TGTGCCAGCAGCTTAGCGGGGAGGAACTATGGCTACACCTTC	CASSLAGRNYGYTF	NA	NA	TRBJ1-2	TRBV11-2	14
TGCAGCGTTGGGACCGACAGGGGAGCTAACTATGGCTACACCTTC	CSVGTDRGANYGYTF	TRBD1	NA	TRBJ1-2	TRBV29-1	15
TGTGCCAGCAGTGAAGTGGCCGGGACAGCGTTCGGCTACACCTTC	CASSEVAGTAFGYTF	TRBD1	once	TRBJ1-2	TRBV6-1	15
TGTGCCAGCAACGTGGGATCGGGGCAGCCCCAGCATTTT	CASNVGSGQPQHF	NA	NA	TRBJ1-5	TRBV19	13
TGTGCCAGCAGCGTCTACCGGAGCTCCTACAATGAGCAGTTCTTC	CASSVYRSSYNEQFF	NA	once	TRBJ2-1	TRBV7-2	15
TGTGCCAGCAGCTCCGGACTCGCCAATAAGCAGTTCTTC	CASSSGLANKQFF	NA	NA	TRBJ2-1	TRBV7-9	13
TGCGCCAGCAGCCCCCGACAGGGGGGCACCGAGCAGTACTTC	CASSPRQGGTEQYF	TRBD1	NA	TRBJ2-7	TRBV5-1	14
TGTGCCAGCAGCCTCGGACTAGCAAGCACCGGGGAGCTGTTTTTT	CASSLGLASTGELFF	TRBD2	once	TRBJ2-2	TRBV5-8	15
TGTGCCAGCAGCGAAAGACAGACAACCACCAGCTATGGCTACACCTTC	CASSERQTTTSYGYTF	NA	once	TRBJ1-2	TRBV7-9	16